This is a list of T cell receptor beta chains from one sample in a study of T-cell memory formation after mild COVID-19. TCRdb fed the 5' RACE reads into MiXCR, producing one record per CDR3 protein. The repertoire holds more than 9,500 distinct CDR3 sequences, with approximately 15% as singletons. Sequencing used PBMCs or a T cell subset sorted from them (not recorded which). These receptor sequences come from a young man who had mild COVID-19 (a few samples of this study predate the infection). Cell type and time point are not known. Each CDR3 is given with its conserved first and last residue. Fields, in order: J gene, V gene, CDR3 length, D gene, clone size, CDR3 DNA, CDR3 protein. The D gene is left open where the match is weak. Rows give clone size only sometimes, using once, few, many, or a class for an expanded clone.

j_gene: TRBJ1-2
v_gene: TRBV6-5
len: 15
d_gene: TRBD1
abundance: many
CDR3nt: TGTGCCAGCAGTTACTCACAGGGGGCATTTTCTGGCTACACCTTC
CDR3aa: CASSYSQGAFSGYTF

j_gene: TRBJ1-2
v_gene: TRBV29-1
len: 14
d_gene: TRBD1
abundance: -
CDR3nt: TGCAGCGTTGATTCGGACAGGGGGACCTATGGCTACACCTTC
CDR3aa: CSVDSDRGTYGYTF

j_gene: TRBJ2-2
v_gene: TRBV5-1
len: 16
d_gene: -
abundance: many
CDR3nt: TGCGCCAGCAGCCTACCGCTGACAACGAACACCGGGGAGCTGTTTTTT
CDR3aa: CASSLPLTTNTGELFF

j_gene: TRBJ2-7
v_gene: TRBV6-2/TRBV6-3
len: 14
d_gene: TRBD1
abundance: many
CDR3nt: TGTGCCAGCAGTCAAGGGACAGTGTCCTACGAGCAGTACTTC
CDR3aa: CASSQGTVSYEQYF

j_gene: TRBJ1-5
v_gene: TRBV4-1
len: 14
d_gene: -
abundance: -
CDR3nt: TGCGCCAGCAGCCAATCTGGGGGTAATCAGCCCCAGCATTTT
CDR3aa: CASSQSGGNQPQHF

j_gene: TRBJ2-5
v_gene: TRBV6-5
len: 16
d_gene: -
abundance: many
CDR3nt: TGTGCCAGCAGTTACTCGTTAGGGACACTTCTTGAGACCCAGTACTTC
CDR3aa: CASSYSLGTLLETQYF

j_gene: TRBJ2-1
v_gene: TRBV27
len: 16
d_gene: TRBD2
abundance: few
CDR3nt: TGTGCCAGCAGTTCCCCCACGGGAGGGTTGGACAATGAGCAGTTCTTC
CDR3aa: CASSSPTGGLDNEQFF

j_gene: TRBJ2-6
v_gene: TRBV7-8
len: 16
d_gene: -
abundance: many
CDR3nt: TGTGCCAGCAGCGCGCCTAGGAACTCTGGGGCCAACGTCCTGACTTTC
CDR3aa: CASSAPRNSGANVLTF

j_gene: TRBJ2-3
v_gene: TRBV7-9
len: 14
d_gene: -
abundance: many
CDR3nt: TGTGCCAGCAGCCGGTCCCTAGGGGTTGATACGCAGTATTTT
CDR3aa: CASSRSLGVDTQYF

j_gene: TRBJ1-1
v_gene: TRBV12-3/TRBV12-4
len: 14
d_gene: TRBD1
abundance: many
CDR3nt: TGTGCCAGCAGTCCGATGACAGGGACCTTTGAAGCTTTCTTT
CDR3aa: CASSPMTGTFEAFF

j_gene: TRBJ2-5
v_gene: TRBV20-1
len: 15
d_gene: TRBD2
abundance: few
CDR3nt: TGCAGTGCTAGCCCACTAGCGGGACCGCCAGGGACCCAGTACTTC
CDR3aa: CSASPLAGPPGTQYF

j_gene: TRBJ2-3
v_gene: TRBV4-3
len: 19
d_gene: TRBD2
abundance: many
CDR3nt: TGCGCCAGCAGCTCCCCCGGGAGACTAGCGGGGGGTAGCACAGATACGCAGTATTTT
CDR3aa: CASSSPGRLAGGSTDTQYF

j_gene: TRBJ1-1
v_gene: TRBV20-1
len: 14
d_gene: -
abundance: -
CDR3nt: TGCAGAACTAAACATGGCGTGGGGGACACTGAAGCTTTCTTT
CDR3aa: CRTKHGVGDTEAFF

j_gene: TRBJ2-5
v_gene: TRBV6-2/TRBV6-3
len: 13
d_gene: -
abundance: many
CDR3nt: TGTGCCAGCGCTCCTAGAGGACACTGGACCCAGTACTTC
CDR3aa: CASAPRGHWTQYF

j_gene: TRBJ2-7
v_gene: TRBV29-1
len: 14
d_gene: -
abundance: many
CDR3nt: TGCAGCGTTGTTGGCAGCTCTAGCTCCTACGAGCAGTACTTC
CDR3aa: CSVVGSSSSYEQYF

j_gene: TRBJ2-2
v_gene: TRBV5-1
len: 13
d_gene: -
abundance: many
CDR3nt: TGCGCCAGCAGCCCACGAGGAGTCGGGGAGCTGTTTTTT
CDR3aa: CASSPRGVGELFF

j_gene: TRBJ2-7
v_gene: TRBV6-5
len: 13
d_gene: -
abundance: many
CDR3nt: TGTGCCAGCAGTTACTCTGGCTTCTACGAGCAGTACTTC
CDR3aa: CASSYSGFYEQYF

j_gene: TRBJ1-5
v_gene: TRBV4-2
len: 15
d_gene: -
abundance: many
CDR3nt: TGTGCCAGCAGCCAAGGGGTGCTTTCCAATCAGCCCCAGCATTTT
CDR3aa: CASSQGVLSNQPQHF

j_gene: TRBJ2-3
v_gene: TRBV9
len: 17
d_gene: TRBD2
abundance: many
CDR3nt: TGTGCCAGCAGCGCCGCCGGGACTAGGTCAAGCACAGATACGCAGTATTTT
CDR3aa: CASSAAGTRSSTDTQYF

j_gene: TRBJ2-1
v_gene: TRBV12-3/TRBV12-4
len: 17
d_gene: TRBD1
abundance: few
CDR3nt: TGTGCCAGCAGTTCCTCTCGGACAGGGGGGATCTACAATGAGCAGTTCTTC
CDR3aa: CASSSSRTGGIYNEQFF

j_gene: TRBJ1-5
v_gene: TRBV4-1
len: 15
d_gene: -
abundance: -
CDR3nt: TGCGCCAGCAGCCAAGGACCAGGGGAGGCTCAGCCCCAGCATTTT
CDR3aa: CASSQGPGEAQPQHF

j_gene: TRBJ1-1
v_gene: TRBV4-1
len: 14
d_gene: -
abundance: many
CDR3nt: TGCGCCAGCAGCCAACGTGGGGGTAGCACTGAAGCTTTCTTT
CDR3aa: CASSQRGGSTEAFF